The next 21 T cell receptor beta chains were all read from a single sample in a study of blood T cells in healthy people across ages. Next came a second PCR, run for about 6 to 11 cycles, which used a sample-barcoded 5' primer along with a J-beta primer mix. TCRdb processed the 5' RACE reads anew with MiXCR; each CDR3 protein has one entry. Seen here are about 1,600,000 distinct CDR3 sequences, roughly 45% observed once, and the top ten hold roughly 7.9%. What was sequenced was blood. The receptors originated from a woman under 30 in good health.

The chain combines TRBV5-4 with TRBJ2-1, with 10 bases aligning to TRBD2. V was clipped by 1 base and J by 7 bases; unmatched bases: 8. The CDR3 has 16 amino acids. The V gene's germline CDR1 is SGHNT and CDR2 YYREEE (reference sequence). Here the CDR3 reads CASSLIAGGAGNEQFF. CDR3 coding DNA: TGTGCCAGCAGCTTGATAGCGGGAGGTGCGGGAAATGAGCAGTTCTTC.

This rearrangement joins TRBV30 to TRBJ2-1; 7 nucleotides align to TRBD2. This CDR3 contains 14 residues. V trimming: 4 bases; J trimming: 4 bases; junction bases outside the gene matches: 7. Germline CDR1 reads GTSNPN; CDR2 reads SVGIG (reference sequence). The CDR3 nucleotides are TGTGCCTGGAAGGGAGCGGGGCTATACAATGAGCAGTTCTTC. Its translation: CAWKGAGLYNEQFF.

This clonotype was seen more than once but under ten times. The V call is TRBV7-9, the J call TRBJ2-1; D is uncertain. There are 13 residues in the CDR3. The germline V gene encodes CDR1 SEHNR and CDR2 FQNEAQ (reference sequence). V lost 5 bases, J lost 9 bases, and 14 bases lay in between. The CDR3 DNA sequence: TGTGCCAGCAGCCTAAACGTAGGCCCTGAGCAGTTCTTC. This encodes CASSLNVGPEQFF. Filled out from reference TRBV7-9 and TRBJ2-1, the complete variable domain reads DTGVSQNPRHKITKRGQNVTFRCDPISEHNRLYWYRQTLGQGPEFLTYFQNEAQLEKSRLLSDRFSAERPKGSFSTLEIQRTEQGDSAMYLCASSLNVGPEQFFGPGTRLTVL.

This sequence joins TRBV29-1 and TRBJ2-1, with TRBD2 identical over 8 bases. V trimming: 5 bases; J trimming: 3 bases; junction bases outside the gene matches: 6. CDR3 length: 14 residues. Germline CDR1 is SQVTM and CDR2 is ANQGSEA. CDR3 DNA: TGCAGCGTTAATAGCGGGATGGGCTACAATGAGCAGTTCTTC. It translates to CSVNSGMGYNEQFF.

Details on this clonotype: Mismatch with germline at one junction end may stem from a read error. This sequence joins TRBV29-1 and TRBJ2-7; D is possibly TRBD1 or TRBD2 (5 bases each). Germline assignment: CDR1 SQVTM and CDR2 ANQGSEA. The CDR3 consists of 11 residues. Here the CDR3 DNA reads TGCAGCGTTGCCGGGGCCGACGATCAGTACTTC. It yields the protein CSVAGADDQYF.

The chain links TRBV4-1 to TRBJ2-7, with a weak D call TRBD1 (6 bases). CDR3 length equals 16 residues. Trimming removed 0 bases at V and 3 bases at J, with 15 bases between. In germline, CDR1 is MGHRA, CDR2 YSYEKL. The CDR3 protein is CASSQDQGRGDYEQYF. The CDR3 nucleotides are TGCGCCAGCAGCCAAGATCAAGGCAGGGGCGACTACGAGCAGTACTTC.

The J gene is TRBJ1-4, the V gene TRBV20-1; 7 nucleotides match TRBD1. This CDR3 region has 16 residues. The germline V gene encodes CDR1 DFQATT and CDR2 SNEGSKA (reference sequence). V trimming: 3 bases; J trimming: 4 bases; junction bases outside the gene matches: 11. CDR3 sequence: CSASPEGARDNEKLFF. CDR3 in DNA: TGCAGTGCTAGCCCCGAGGGGGCGCGGGATAATGAAAAACTGTTTTTT.

The chain has TRBV10-3 and TRBJ1-5; unclear D gene. Germline V gene lookup returns CDR1 ENHRY and CDR2 SYGVKD. V lost 3 bases and J lost 7, with 16 bases in between. The CDR3 extends over 15 amino acids. CDR3: CAISDGLAARQPQHF. Written as DNA, the CDR3 is TGTGCCATCAGTGACGGGTTGGCGGCTCGACAGCCCCAGCATTTT.

This clonotype was seen more than once but under ten times. The chain employs TRBV6-6 and TRBJ1-1, with TRBD1 identical over 7 bases. This CDR3 has 16 amino acids. Germline V gene lookup returns CDR1 MNHNY and CDR2 SVGAGI (reference sequence). V shed 6 bases and J 0 bases; nucleotides not matched to a gene: 10. CDR3 bases: TGTGCCAGCAGCACCTACAGGGGTGGACTGAACACTGAAGCTTTCTTT. Amino acid sequence: CASSTYRGGLNTEAFF.

Of note for this clonotype: A read error may account for a junction end that differs from germline. The rearrangement links TRBV20-1 to TRBJ2-7; D gene ambiguous. Germline CDR1 and CDR2: DFQATT and SNEGSKA (reference sequence). The CDR3 spans 14 residues. DNA of the CDR3: TGCGGTGCTAGTCCTGGATCCTCGATTTACGAGCAGTACTTC. Amino acid sequence: CGASPGSSIYEQYF.

The J gene is TRBJ2-5, the V gene TRBV27; tentatively, D is TRBD2 (7 bases). V was pared by 3 bases and J by 2 bases, with 16 bases between. Germline assignment: CDR1 MNHEY and CDR2 SMNVEV (reference sequence). The CDR3 has 16 residues. The CDR3 DNA follows: TGTGCCAGCAGTTTGAGGGGGGGGCGGGGGCAAGAGACCCAGTACTTC. It codes for CASSLRGGRGQETQYF.

This clonotype occurred a few times. The J gene is TRBJ2-1, the V gene TRBV29-1; D is unresolved. The germline gives CDR1 SQVTM, CDR2 ANQGSEA. CDR3 size: 11 residues. V dropped 0 bases and J dropped 10 bases, with 7 bases sitting between them. DNA for the CDR3: TGCAGCGTTGAAGAAATGCGGGAGCAGTTCTTC. Its protein product is CSVEEMREQFF.

This chain joins TRBV7-9 and TRBJ2-7; TRBD1 might be the D (6 bases). This CDR3 spans 15 amino acids. CDR1 and CDR2 (germline): SEHNR, FQNEAQ (reference sequence). V was clipped by 3 bases and J by 5 bases, with 17 bases between them. The chain's CDR3 is CASSLSPGDCHEQYF. In DNA, the CDR3 is TGTGCCAGCAGCTTGTCTCCAGGGGATTGCCACGAGCAGTACTTC. Drawing the rest from reference TRBV7-9 and TRBJ2-7, the complete variable domain is DTGVSQNPRHKITKRGQNVTFRCDPISEHNRLYWYRQTLGQGPEFLTYFQNEAQLEKSRLLSDRFSAERPKGSFSTLEIQRTEQGDSAMYLCASSLSPGDCHEQYFGPGTRLTVT.

This chain joins TRBV6-2 or TRBV6-3 and TRBJ1-5, with a tentative D call TRBD1 (5 bases). This CDR3 has 15 residues. The germline V and J ends were trimmed by 5 bases and 0 bases, with 11 bases remaining between them. Germline assignment: CDR1 MNHEY and CDR2 SVGEGT. CDR3 residues: CASSQTVNSNQPQHF. The CDR3 DNA reads TGTGCCAGCAGTCAGACAGTAAATAGCAATCAGCCCCAGCATTTT.

The chain carries TRBV20-1 and TRBJ2-1; possibly TRBD2 for D (6 bases). The CDR3 is 18 amino acids. The V gene lost 1 base and the J gene lost 2 bases, with 21 bases spanning the gap. Germline V gene lookup returns CDR1 DFQATT and CDR2 SNEGSKA (reference sequence). The CDR3 DNA is TGCAGTGCTAGAGTTAGGACTACCCCGATCCTAACCTACAATGAGCAGTTCTTC. It codes for CSARVRTTPILTYNEQFF.

This clonotype was seen a few times. This sequence joins TRBV7-2 and TRBJ2-7; unclear D gene. Trimming shortened V by 1 base and J by 5 bases, and 9 bases separated the two germline ends. CDR3 size: 13 residues. Germline CDR1 is SGHTA and CDR2 is FQGNSA. The CDR3 loop is CASSLGFVDEQYF. CDR3 coding DNA: TGTGCCAGCAGCTTAGGTTTCGTCGACGAGCAGTACTTC.

The rearrangement uses TRBV27 and TRBJ1-5; maybe TRBD1 (5 bases). V shed 5 bases and J shed 1 base, with 18 bases lying between them. This CDR3 is 17 amino acids long. Germline CDR1 MNHEY, CDR2 SMNVEV (reference sequence). The CDR3 here is CASSLYWSGGSNQPQHF. For the CDR3, the DNA is TGTGCCAGCAGTCTATATTGGAGTGGGGGGAGCAATCAGCCCCAGCATTTT.

The J gene is TRBJ2-7, the V gene TRBV20-1; TRBD1 matches at 8 bases. The CDR3 extends over 13 amino acids. Germline V gives CDR1 DFQATT, CDR2 SNEGSKA (reference sequence). The V and J ends lost 7 bases and 3 bases, in that order; junction bases with no gene match: 8. As DNA, the CDR3 is TGCAGTGTCCCCGGGACAGGATTCTACGAGCAGTACTTC. This encodes CSVPGTGFYEQYF.

This clonotype appeared a few times. The chain carries TRBV6-5 and TRBJ1-2; D is perhaps TRBD1 (6 bases). The CDR3 loop spans 15 amino acids. The V gene's germline CDR1 is MNHEY and CDR2 SVGAGI. Trimming removed 2 bases at V and 4 bases at J, with 14 bases between. Here the CDR3 reads CASSYDGGQGYGYTF. CDR3 nucleotides: TGTGCCAGCAGTTACGACGGGGGCCAGGGCTATGGCTACACCTTC.

The chain carries TRBV7-2 and TRBJ2-7; 14 nucleotides agree with TRBD2. The trim removed 5 bases at V and 4 bases at J, leaving 10 bases unmatched. The CDR3 consists of 17 residues. From germline, CDR1 is SGHTA and CDR2 FQGNSA. The CDR3 spells CASSISGLAGGLYEQYF. For the CDR3, the DNA is TGTGCCAGCAGCATCTCCGGACTAGCGGGAGGTCTGTACGAGCAGTACTTC.

The chain links TRBV4-1 to TRBJ2-4, with 7 bases fitting TRBD1. This CDR3 contains 15 residues. With V trimmed by 4 bases and J by 13 bases, 16 bases remained unmatched. CDR1 is MGHRA, CDR2 YSYEKL, per germline. CDR3 sequence: CASSRSGTDFLEQYF. CDR3 in DNA: TGCGCCAGCAGCCGATCCGGGACAGACTTTCTTGAGCAGTACTTC.